This section outlines one T cell receptor beta chain sequence together with its context. Its antigen remains unknown. The data were taken from a study of OX40 agonist ivuxolimab in advanced cancers. Looked up from germline, CDR1 is MDHEN and CDR2 is SYDVKM. The CDR3 is made up of 14 amino acids. V was cut by 3 bases and J by 0 bases, with 6 bases left in between. General study results and limits: Both CD4+ and CD8+ T cell populations in blood had undergone clonal expansion by week 6 at 0.1 to 3.0 mg/kg.

Profiled with immunoSEQ multiplex PCR; TCRdb holds only in-frame clones, not every one. The repertoire holds about 110,000 clones, with approximately 89% as singletons. The chain has TRBV28 and TRBJ2-1, with D possibly matching TRBD2 (5 bases). Sequencing used CD4+ or CD8+ T cells sorted from blood, obtained in a trial of the OX40 agonist ivuxolimab. This clonotype was sampled from an adult with an advanced solid tumor such as melanoma, head and neck, liver or kidney cancer. The CDR3 bases are TGTGCCAGCAGTTTGGGGAGCTCCTACAATGAGCAGTTCTTC. Its translation is CASSLGSSYNEQFF.